Below, 10 T cell receptor beta chains from the same sample are listed, as sequenced in a study of PD-L1 blockade in urothelial cancer. Generated by immunoSEQ multiplex PCR, the TCRdb table keeps only in-frame clones and is missing some. Of around 56,000 clones listed, just over 85% are singletons. Sequenced material: PBMCs, taken around atezolizumab (anti-PD-L1) treatment. All receptors derive from a middle-aged man with urothelial cancer.

The V call is TRBV5-1, the J call TRBJ2-3; D might be TRBD2 (5 bases). The length of the CDR3 is 14 residues. Germline loops: CDR1 SGHRS, CDR2 YFSETQ. The V end lost 3 bases, the J end lost 2 bases, and 10 bases lay between the germline ends. CDR3 bases: TGCGCCAGCAGCTCCGGACTGAACACAGATACGCAGTATTTT. Its translation is CASSSGLNTDTQYF. The entire variable domain, with the rest obtained from reference TRBV5-1 and TRBJ2-3, is as follows: KAGVTQTPRYLIKTRGQQVTLSCSPISGHRSVSWYQQTPGQGLQFLFEYFSETQRNKGNFPGRFSGRQFSNSRSEMNVSTLELGDSALYLCASSSGLNTDTQYFGPGTRLTVL.

V usage is TRBV10-3 and J usage is TRBJ1-2, with D possibly matching TRBD1 (6 bases). The CDR3 contains 12 residues. The V end was cut by 10 bases, the J end by 3 bases, with 12 bases between. From germline, CDR1 is ENHRY and CDR2 SYGVKD. CDR3 in DNA: TGTGCCACCAGGAGGACAGACTATGGCTACACCTTC. Translated, it gives CATRRTDYGYTF.

This chain joins TRBV5-6 and TRBJ1-1; tentative D call: TRBD1 (5 bases). CDR1 and CDR2 (germline): SGHDT, YYEEEE. The V and J ends lost 6 bases and 0 bases respectively, with 12 bases between them. The CDR3 is 14 amino acids. The CDR3 nucleotides read TGTGCCAGCAACTACAGGTTCATGAACACTGAAGCTTTCTTT. Its protein is CASNYRFMNTEAFF.

The V gene is TRBV28, the J gene TRBJ2-5, with D perhaps TRBD1 (5 bases). V lost 3 bases and J lost 2, with 13 bases in between. Germline CDR1 MDHEN, CDR2 SYDVKM. The CDR3 runs 15 residues. CDR3 protein: CASSLGPVPQETQYF. CDR3 coding DNA: TGTGCCAGCAGTTTGGGGCCCGTCCCGCAAGAGACCCAGTACTTC.

The rearrangement joins TRBV27 to TRBJ1-1; a weak D match, TRBD1 (5 bases). The CDR3 runs to 14 residues. V shed 2 bases and J shed 6 bases, with 13 bases lying between them. In germline, CDR1 is MNHEY, CDR2 SMNVEV (reference sequence). The CDR3 reads CASSLEGWGAEAFF. CDR3 sequence (DNA): TGTGCCAGCAGTTTAGAAGGGTGGGGGGCTGAAGCTTTCTTT.

The chain uses TRBV5-4 and TRBJ2-1; 14 bases fit TRBD2. V lost 2 bases to trimming and J lost 7 bases; unmatched junction nucleotides: 8. The CDR3 loop spans 17 amino acids. From germline, CDR1 is SGHNT and CDR2 YYREEE (reference sequence). CDR3 in DNA: TGTGCCAGCAGCTTAAGGACTAGCGGGAGGAGGCCTAATGAGCAGTTCTTC. Protein: CASSLRTSGRRPNEQFF.

V and J are TRBV9 and TRBJ2-7; D possibly corresponds to TRBD1 (6 bases). Per the germline V gene, CDR1 is SGDLS and CDR2 is YYNGEE. The ends were cut back, 4 bases at V and 5 bases at J, with 13 bases in the middle. CDR3 length: 13 residues. The DNA of the CDR3 is TGTGCCAGCAGCAACAGGGAACGGCACGAGCAGTACTTC. The encoded protein is CASSNRERHEQYF.

The J gene is TRBJ1-2, the V gene TRBV27, with 9 positions matching TRBD1. The CDR3 totals 14 residues. V trimming: 6 bases; J trimming: 4 bases; junction bases outside the gene matches: 6. Germline V gene data show CDR1 as MNHEY and CDR2 as SMNVEV (reference sequence). CDR3 DNA: TGTGCCAGCAGCCCGACAGGGGGGGGCTATGGCTACACCTTC. Amino acid sequence: CASSPTGGGYGYTF.

The chain recombines TRBV5-1 with TRBJ2-7; 8 bases line up with TRBD2. The V gene end was trimmed by 5 bases and the J gene end by 4 bases; junction bases not matched to a gene: 5. Germline CDR1 SGHRS, CDR2 YFSETQ. The CDR3 spans 13 residues. This chain's CDR3 is CASRAGAVYEQYF. For the CDR3, the DNA is TGCGCCAGCAGAGCGGGAGCTGTTTACGAGCAGTACTTC. The full variable domain, in which reference TRBV5-1 and TRBJ2-7 provide the parts outside the CDR3, is KAGVTQTPRYLIKTRGQQVTLSCSPISGHRSVSWYQQTPGQGLQFLFEYFSETQRNKGNFPGRFSGRQFSNSRSEMNVSTLELGDSALYLCASRAGAVYEQYFGPGTRLTVT.

Of note for this clone: One end of the junction is discordant with germline, which a read error may explain. This rearrangement joins TRBV13 to TRBJ2-7; the match to TRBD2 covers 10 bases. Germline CDR1 is PRHDT and CDR2 is FYEKMQ (reference sequence). CDR3 length equals 17 residues. The CDR3 reads CAGSLGHTSGNTYEQYF. The CDR3 nucleotides are TGTGCCGGCAGCCTGGGCCATACTAGCGGGAACACCTACGAGCAGTACTTC.